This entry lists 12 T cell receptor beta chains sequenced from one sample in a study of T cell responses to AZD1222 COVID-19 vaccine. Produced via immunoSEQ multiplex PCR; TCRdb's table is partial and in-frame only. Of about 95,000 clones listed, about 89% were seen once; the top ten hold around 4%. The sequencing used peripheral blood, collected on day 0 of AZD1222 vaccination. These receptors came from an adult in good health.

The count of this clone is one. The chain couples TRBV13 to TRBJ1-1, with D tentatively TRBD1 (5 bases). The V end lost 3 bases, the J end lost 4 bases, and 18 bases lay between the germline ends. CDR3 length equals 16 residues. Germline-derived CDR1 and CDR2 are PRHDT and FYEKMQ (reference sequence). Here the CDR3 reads CASSFAAQAQGTEAFF. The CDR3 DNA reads TGTGCCAGCAGCTTCGCGGCACAAGCGCAGGGCACTGAAGCTTTCTTT.

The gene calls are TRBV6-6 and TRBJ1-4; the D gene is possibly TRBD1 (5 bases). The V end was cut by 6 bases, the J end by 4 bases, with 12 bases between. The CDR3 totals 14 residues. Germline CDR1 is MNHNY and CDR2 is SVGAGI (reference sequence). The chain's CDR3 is CASSTWGFNEKLFF. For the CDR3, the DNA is TGTGCCAGCAGCACCTGGGGCTTTAATGAAAAACTGTTTTTT.

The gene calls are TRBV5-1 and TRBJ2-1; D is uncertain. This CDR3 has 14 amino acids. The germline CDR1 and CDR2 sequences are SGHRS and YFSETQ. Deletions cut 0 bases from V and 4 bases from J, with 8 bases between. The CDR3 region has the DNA TGCGCCAGCAGCTTGGACGCCAGTTACAATGAGCAGTTCTTC. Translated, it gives CASSLDASYNEQFF.

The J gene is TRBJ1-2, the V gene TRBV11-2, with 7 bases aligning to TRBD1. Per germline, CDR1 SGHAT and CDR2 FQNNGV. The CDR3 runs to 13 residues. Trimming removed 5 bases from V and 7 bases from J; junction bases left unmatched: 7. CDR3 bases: TGTGCCAGCAGCACCCGGCCAGGGGGTGGCTACACCTTC. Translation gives CASSTRPGGGYTF.

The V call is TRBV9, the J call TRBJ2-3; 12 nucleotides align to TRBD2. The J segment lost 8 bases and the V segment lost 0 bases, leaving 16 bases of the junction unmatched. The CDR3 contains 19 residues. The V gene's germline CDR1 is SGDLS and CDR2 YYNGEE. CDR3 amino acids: CASSVEALTSGGPQGTQYF. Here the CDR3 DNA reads TGTGCCAGCAGCGTAGAGGCCCTGACTAGCGGGGGACCTCAGGGTACGCAGTATTTT.

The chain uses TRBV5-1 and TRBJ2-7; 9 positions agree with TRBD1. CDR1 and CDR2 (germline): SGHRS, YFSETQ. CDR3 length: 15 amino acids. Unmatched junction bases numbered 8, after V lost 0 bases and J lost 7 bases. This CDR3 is CASSLDGTGLGEQYF. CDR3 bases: TGCGCCAGCAGCTTGGATGGGACAGGGTTGGGAGAGCAGTACTTC.

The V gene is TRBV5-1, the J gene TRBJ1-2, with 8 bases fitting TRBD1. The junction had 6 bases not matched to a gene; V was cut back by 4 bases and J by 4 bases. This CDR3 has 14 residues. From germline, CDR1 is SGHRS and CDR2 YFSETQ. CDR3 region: CASSLTGEGYGYTF. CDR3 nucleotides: TGCGCCAGCAGCCTGACAGGGGAAGGCTATGGCTACACCTTC.

In nucleotides, the CDR3 is TGTGCCACCAGTGATTTAAGGTTCGGCGGCACAGATACGCAGTATTTT. Amino acids: CATSDLRFGGTDTQYF. The chain recombines TRBV24-1 with TRBJ2-3; no definite D call. V was shortened by 1 base and J by 1 base, with 11 bases between the two germline ends. The length of the CDR3 is 16 residues. In germline, CDR1 is KGHDR, CDR2 SFDVKD.

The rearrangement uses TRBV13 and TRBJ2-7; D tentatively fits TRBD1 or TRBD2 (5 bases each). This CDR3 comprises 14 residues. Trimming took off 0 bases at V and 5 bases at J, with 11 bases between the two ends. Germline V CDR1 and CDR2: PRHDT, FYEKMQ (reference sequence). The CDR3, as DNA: TGTGCCAGCAGCTTAGGTCGAGGGGTTGACGAGCAGTACTTC. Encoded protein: CASSLGRGVDEQYF. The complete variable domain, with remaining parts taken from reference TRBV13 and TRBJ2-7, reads AAGVIQSPRHLIKEKRETATLKCYPIPRHDTVYWYQQGPGQDPQFLISFYEKMQSDKGSIPDRFSAQQFSDYHSELNMSSLELGDSALYFCASSLGRGVDEQYFGPGTRLTVT.

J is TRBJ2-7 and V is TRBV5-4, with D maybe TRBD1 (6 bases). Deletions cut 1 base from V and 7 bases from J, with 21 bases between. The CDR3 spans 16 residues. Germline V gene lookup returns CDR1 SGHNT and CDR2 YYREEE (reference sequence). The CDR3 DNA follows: TGTGCCAGCAGCTTGCAACAGGGCAATGGGGTGGGGGAGCAGTACTTC. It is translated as CASSLQQGNGVGEQYF.

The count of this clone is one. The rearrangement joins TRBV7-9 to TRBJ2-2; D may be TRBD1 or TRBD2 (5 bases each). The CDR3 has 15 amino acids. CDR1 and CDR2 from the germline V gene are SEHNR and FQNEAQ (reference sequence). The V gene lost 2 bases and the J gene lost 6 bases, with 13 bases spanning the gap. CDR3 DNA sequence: TGTGCCAGCAGCTTATCGAGGGGCCACCCCGGGGAGCTGTTTTTT. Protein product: CASSLSRGHPGELFF.

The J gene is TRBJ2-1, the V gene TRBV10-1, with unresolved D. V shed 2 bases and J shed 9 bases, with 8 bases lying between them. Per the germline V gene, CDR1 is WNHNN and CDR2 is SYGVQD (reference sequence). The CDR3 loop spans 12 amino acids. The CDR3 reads CASSEGLREQFF. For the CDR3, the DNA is TGCGCCAGCAGTGAGGGGCTGCGTGAGCAGTTCTTC.